This T cell receptor (beta chain) was sequenced during a study of Ad26.COV2.S vaccination and SARS-CoV-2 variants (dated by TCRdb to about 2021). Turning to the overall study: Donors in the vaccine arm were drawn from COV1001, a multicentre, randomized, double-blind, placebo-controlled phase I-IIa trial testing Ad26.COV2.S in healthy adults. A total of approximately 30 samples were included in the TCR-sequenced set, comprising some 20 Ad26.COV2.S vaccine recipients, 5 placebo recipients and 8 SARS-CoV-2 convalescent individuals. The specificity and breadth of SARS-CoV-2-reactive T cell receptors after Ad26.COV2.S vaccination were assessed by TCRbeta repertoire sequencing. Ad26.COV2.S was administered intramuscularly at a dose of 5x10^10 or 1x10^11 viral particles, either as one shot or as two shots given 56 days apart. Trial participants were randomized into five groups of five: low-dose or high-dose Ad26.COV2.S given once or twice, or placebo on both occasions. Throughout the experiments and outcome assessment, investigators stayed blinded to trial group allocation.

The germline V gene sets CDR1 to SNHLY and CDR2 to FYNNEI. The germline V and J ends show losses of 3 bases and 4 bases respectively, and no gene match explains 7 bases of the junction. The CDR3 numbers 15 residues from cysteine through phenylalanine. Just CDR3 DNA is preserved here, 45 bases in frame from base 1. Turning to this clone: Its antigen target is currently unknown. Per-base qualities were not stored, and no clone one base away is much larger.

Per the publication, the treatment or condition label means: around 19 received Ad26.COV2.S at low or high dose, single or two shots; about 5 received placebo; per-sample allocation not given. For vaccine and placebo recipients, repertoires were sequenced using samples collected on day 63 after the first injection. Between 29 July and 7 August 2020, Cohort 1b enrolled some 25 adults aged 18-55 years at one site in Boston, USA. Ad26.COV2.S consisted of a replication-incompetent adenovirus type 26 vector by which a prefusion-stabilized SARS-CoV-2 spike protein from the original Wuhan strain was expressed. Summary of the overall study and its limitations: The study was not powered for comparison of responses between vaccine doses or regimens. Substantial breadth of spike-specific CD8+ and CD4+ T cell responses was reported after vaccination. Spike-specific TCR breadth was higher in Ad26.COV2.S recipients than in placebo recipients (P = 0.0014). Vaccine and placebo recipients had similar non-spike TCR breadth, a finding consistent with the vaccine containing only spike. The authors noted that the TCR breadth and depth analyses may have underestimated total T cell responses.

The immunoSEQ Assay was the method used to sequence TCRbeta CDR3 regions. After extraction, genomic DNA underwent amplification by bias-controlled multiplex PCR, followed by high-throughput sequencing. Per the original workflow: Collapsing and filtering of sequences were performed to quantify the absolute abundance of each unique TCRbeta CDR3 region. T cell fraction was estimated by normalizing TCRbeta template counts to usable DNA, with usable DNA measured through amplification of reference genes found in all nucleated cells. Repertoire TCRs were annotated as SARS-CoV-2-specific by exact matching of V gene, CDR3 amino acid sequence and J gene to a known reactive TCR set. MIRA supplied the reference SARS-CoV-2 TCR set, which was filtered for enrichment in COVID-19-positive ImmuneCODE repertoires so that public or cross-reactive TCRs were removed. Using the MIRA antigens, annotated TCRs were further analysed by specific ORF or by position within an ORF. Breadth was defined as the number of annotated unique rearrangements divided by the total number of unique productive rearrangements, and depth was defined as the summed frequency of the annotated unique rearrangements. Two-sided Wilcoxon rank-sum tests were applied when comparing TCR breadth between groups. This immuneACCESS table, as held by TCRdb, lists in-frame sequences with V and J called but not all clones. Of the missing ones, under half trace to an unresolved V gene in checked studies; the others have no known cause. The D gene and trimming were derived from the DNA, and the V and J assignments and clone size from that table. The sample table lists about 350,000 clones, approximately 84% of them with a count of one. The top ten constitute roughly 3.3% of the sample.

The clonotype originates from a person between 18 and 59 years old who received the Ad26.COV2.S COVID-19 vaccine or a placebo. The sequences come from peripheral blood, collected in a trial of Ad26.COV2.S vaccine versus placebo. This chain joins TRBV2 to TRBJ2-5; 8 bases in the junction line up with TRBD1. This receptor carries the CDR3 CASSDFRGRGETQYF. The bases read TGTGCCAGCAGTGACTTCAGGGGGCGTGGAGAGACCCAGTACTTC.